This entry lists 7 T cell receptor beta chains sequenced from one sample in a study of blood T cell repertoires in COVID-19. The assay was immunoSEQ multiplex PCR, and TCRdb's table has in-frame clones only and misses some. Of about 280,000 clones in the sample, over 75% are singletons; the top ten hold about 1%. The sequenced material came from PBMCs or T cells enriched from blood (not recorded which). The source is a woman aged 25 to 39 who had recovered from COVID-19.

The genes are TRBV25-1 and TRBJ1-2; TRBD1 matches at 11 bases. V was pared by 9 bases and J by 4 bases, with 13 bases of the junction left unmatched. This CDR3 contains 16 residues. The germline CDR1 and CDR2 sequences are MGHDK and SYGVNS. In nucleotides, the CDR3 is TGTGCCAGGGATATGGACAGGGGGCGGATTGGCTATGGCTACACCTTC. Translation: CARDMDRGRIGYGYTF.

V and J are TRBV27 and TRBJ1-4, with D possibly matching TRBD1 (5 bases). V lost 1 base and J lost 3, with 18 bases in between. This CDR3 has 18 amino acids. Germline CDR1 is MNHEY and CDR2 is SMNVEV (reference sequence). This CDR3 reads CASSLFSRSMGPNEKLFF. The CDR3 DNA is TGTGCCAGCAGTTTATTCTCCAGGTCGATGGGGCCTAATGAAAAACTGTTTTTT. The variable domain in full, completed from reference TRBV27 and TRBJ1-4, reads EAQVTQNPRYLITVTGKKLTVTCSQNMNHEYMSWYRQDPGLGLRQIYYSMNVEVTDKGDVPEGYKVSRKEKRNFPLILESPSPNQTSLYFCASSLFSRSMGPNEKLFFGSGTQLSVL.

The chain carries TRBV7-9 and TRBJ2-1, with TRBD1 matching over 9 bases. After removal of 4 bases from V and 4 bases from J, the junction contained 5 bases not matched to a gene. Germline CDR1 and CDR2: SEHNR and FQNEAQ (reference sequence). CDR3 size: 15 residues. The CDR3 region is CASSSDRGEYNEQFF. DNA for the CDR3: TGTGCCAGCAGCTCGGACAGGGGAGAATACAATGAGCAGTTCTTC.

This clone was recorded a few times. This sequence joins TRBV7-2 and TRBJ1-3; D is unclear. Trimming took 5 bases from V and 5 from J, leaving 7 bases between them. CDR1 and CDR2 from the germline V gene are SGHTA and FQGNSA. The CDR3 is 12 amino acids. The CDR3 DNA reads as TGTGCCAGCAGCCTCGAGCGAAACACCATATATTTT. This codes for CASSLERNTIYF.

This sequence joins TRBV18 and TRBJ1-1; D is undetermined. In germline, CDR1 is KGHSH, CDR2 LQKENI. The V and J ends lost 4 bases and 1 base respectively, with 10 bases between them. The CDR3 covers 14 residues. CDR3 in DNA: TGTGCCAGCTCACGGTTGGAGAGGAACACTGAAGCTTTCTTT. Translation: CASSRLERNTEAFF.

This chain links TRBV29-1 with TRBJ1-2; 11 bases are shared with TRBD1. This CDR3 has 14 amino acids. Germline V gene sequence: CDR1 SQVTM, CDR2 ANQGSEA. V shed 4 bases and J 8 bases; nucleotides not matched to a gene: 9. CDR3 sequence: CSVVGTGGFWGYTF. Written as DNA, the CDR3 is TGCAGCGTTGTCGGGACAGGGGGTTTTTGGGGCTACACCTTC.

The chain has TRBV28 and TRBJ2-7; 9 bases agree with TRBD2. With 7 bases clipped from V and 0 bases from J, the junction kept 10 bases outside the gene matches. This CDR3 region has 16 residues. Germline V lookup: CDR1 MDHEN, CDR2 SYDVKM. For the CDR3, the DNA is TGTGCCAGCACCGCCCGTGGACTAGCGAACTCCTACGAGCAGTACTTC. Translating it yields CASTARGLANSYEQYF.